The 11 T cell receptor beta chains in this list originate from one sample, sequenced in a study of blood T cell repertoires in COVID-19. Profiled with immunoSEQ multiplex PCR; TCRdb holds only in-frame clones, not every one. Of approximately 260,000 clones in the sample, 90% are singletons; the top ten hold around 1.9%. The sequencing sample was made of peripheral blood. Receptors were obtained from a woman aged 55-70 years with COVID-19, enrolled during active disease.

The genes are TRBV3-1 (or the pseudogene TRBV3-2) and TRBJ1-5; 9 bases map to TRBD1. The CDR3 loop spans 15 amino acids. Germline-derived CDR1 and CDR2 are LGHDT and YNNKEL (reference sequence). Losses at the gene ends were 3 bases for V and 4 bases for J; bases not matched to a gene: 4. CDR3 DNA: TGTGCCAGCAGCCAGATGGGGACAGGGAATCAGCCCCAGCATTTT. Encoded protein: CASSQMGTGNQPQHF.

CDR3 sequence: CASSSQTGSILNTEAFF. The DNA of the CDR3 is TGTGCCAGCTCTTCTCAGACAGGGAGTATTTTGAACACTGAAGCTTTCTTT. The rearrangement joins TRBV18 to TRBJ1-1; 7 bases fit TRBD1. CDR1 and CDR2 (germline): KGHSH, LQKENI. This CDR3 contains 17 residues. V lost 6 bases and J lost 0; bases outside the gene matches: 13.

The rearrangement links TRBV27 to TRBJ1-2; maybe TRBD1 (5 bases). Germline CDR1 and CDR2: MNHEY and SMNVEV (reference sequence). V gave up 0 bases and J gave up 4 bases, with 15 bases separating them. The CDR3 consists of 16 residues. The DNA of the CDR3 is TGTGCCAGCAGTTTATCGAACGCAGGGAGGTTCTATGGCTACACCTTC. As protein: CASSLSNAGRFYGYTF.

This CDR3 reads CASRGQGGYGYTF. The CDR3 DNA is TGTGCCAGTAGGGGACAGGGTGGGTATGGCTACACCTTC. The genes are TRBV19 and TRBJ1-2; 9 bases fit TRBD1. Germline CDR1 is LNHDA and CDR2 is SQIVND (reference sequence). Trimming removed 6 bases from V and 5 bases from J; junction bases left unmatched: 4. The CDR3 contains 13 residues.

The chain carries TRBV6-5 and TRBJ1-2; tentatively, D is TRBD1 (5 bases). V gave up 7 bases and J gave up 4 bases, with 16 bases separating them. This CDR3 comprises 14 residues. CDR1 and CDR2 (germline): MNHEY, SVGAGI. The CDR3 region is CASIDPGMVYGYTF. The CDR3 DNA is TGTGCCAGCATCGATCCAGGGATGGTCTATGGCTACACCTTC.

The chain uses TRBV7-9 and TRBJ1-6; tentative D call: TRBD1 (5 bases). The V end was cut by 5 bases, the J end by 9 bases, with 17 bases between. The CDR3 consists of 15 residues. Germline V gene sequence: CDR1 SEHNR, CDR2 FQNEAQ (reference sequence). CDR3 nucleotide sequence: TGTGCCAGCAGCCTTCAGGGCCTCCTTCCTTCACCCCTCCACTTT. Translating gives CASSLQGLLPSPLHF.

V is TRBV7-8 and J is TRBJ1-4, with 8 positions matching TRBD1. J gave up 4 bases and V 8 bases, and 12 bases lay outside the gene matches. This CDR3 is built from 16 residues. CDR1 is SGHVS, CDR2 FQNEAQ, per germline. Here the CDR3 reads CASSGGRTVLNEKLFF. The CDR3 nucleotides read TGTGCCAGCTCAGGGGGCCGGACAGTCCTTAATGAAAAACTGTTTTTT.

This CDR3 reads CASRATTPNTEAFF. The CDR3 coding sequence is TGCGCCAGCAGGGCTACGACACCGAACACTGAAGCTTTCTTT. The V call is TRBV5-1, the J call TRBJ1-1; no reliable D call. The germline CDR1 and CDR2 sequences are SGHRS and YFSETQ. The CDR3 is 14 residues long. The ends were cut back, 5 bases at V and 1 base at J, with 12 bases in the middle.

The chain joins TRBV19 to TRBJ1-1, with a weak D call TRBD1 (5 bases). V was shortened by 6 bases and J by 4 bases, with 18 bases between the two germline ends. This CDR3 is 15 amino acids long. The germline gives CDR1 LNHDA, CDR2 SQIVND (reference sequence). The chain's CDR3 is CASRTFTPGSTEAFF. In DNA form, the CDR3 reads TGTGCCAGTAGGACCTTTACACCAGGGTCCACTGAAGCTTTCTTT.

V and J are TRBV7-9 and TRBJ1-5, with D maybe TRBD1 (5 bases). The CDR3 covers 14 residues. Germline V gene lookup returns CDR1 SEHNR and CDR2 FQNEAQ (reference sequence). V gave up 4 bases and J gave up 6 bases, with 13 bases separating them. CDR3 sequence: CASSSGQGAQPQHF. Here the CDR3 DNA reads TGTGCCAGCAGCTCCGGTCAGGGTGCTCAGCCCCAGCATTTT.

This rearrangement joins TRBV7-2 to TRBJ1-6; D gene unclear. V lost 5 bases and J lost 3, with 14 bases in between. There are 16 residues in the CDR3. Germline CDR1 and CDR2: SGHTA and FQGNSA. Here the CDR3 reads CASSMKVPIYNSPLHF. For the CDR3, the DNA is TGTGCCAGCAGCATGAAAGTCCCTATCTATAATTCACCCCTCCACTTT. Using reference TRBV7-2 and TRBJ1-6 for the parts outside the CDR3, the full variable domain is GAGVSQSPSNKVTEKGKDVELRCDPISGHTALYWYRQSLGQGLEFLIYFQGNSAPDKSGLPSDRFSAERTGGSVSTLTIQRTQQEDSAVYLCASSMKVPIYNSPLHFGNGTRLTVT.